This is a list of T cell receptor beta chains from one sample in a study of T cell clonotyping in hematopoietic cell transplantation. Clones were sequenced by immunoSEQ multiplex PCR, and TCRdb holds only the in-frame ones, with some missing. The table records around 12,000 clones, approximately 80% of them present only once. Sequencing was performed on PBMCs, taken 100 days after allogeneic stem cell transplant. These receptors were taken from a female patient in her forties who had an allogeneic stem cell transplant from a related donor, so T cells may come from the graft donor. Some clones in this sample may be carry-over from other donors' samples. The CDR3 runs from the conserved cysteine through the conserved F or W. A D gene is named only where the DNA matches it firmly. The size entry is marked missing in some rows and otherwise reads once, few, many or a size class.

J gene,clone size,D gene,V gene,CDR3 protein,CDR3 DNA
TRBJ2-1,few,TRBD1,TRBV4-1,CASSQVRDRVYEQFF,TGCGCCAGCAGCCAAGTGAGGGACAGGGTGTATGAGCAGTTCTTC
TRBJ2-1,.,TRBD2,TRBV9,CASSVGGSRDEQFF,TGTGCCAGCAGCGTAGGCGGGAGTCGGGATGAGCAGTTCTTC
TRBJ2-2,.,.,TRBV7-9,CASSRTDSTGELFF,TGTGCCAGCAGCAGGACAGATTCCACCGGGGAGCTGTTTTTT
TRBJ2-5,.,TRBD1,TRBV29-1,CSVTTGGEETQYF,TGCAGCGTGACGACAGGGGGGGAAGAGACCCAGTACTTC
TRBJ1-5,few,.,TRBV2,CASKMGTLLSNQPQHF,TGTGCCAGCAAAATGGGCACCCTCCTTAGCAATCAGCCCCAGCATTTT
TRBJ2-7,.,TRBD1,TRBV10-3,CAISDQGAPPYEQYF,TGTGCCATCAGTGACCAGGGGGCGCCCCCCTACGAGCAGTACTTC
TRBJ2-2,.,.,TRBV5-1,CASSLEGGTGELFF,TGCGCCAGCAGCTTGGAGGGGGGCACCGGGGAGCTGTTTTTT
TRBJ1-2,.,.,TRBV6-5,CASGFRKGTYGYTF,TGTGCCAGCGGCTTCCGGAAGGGGACCTATGGCTACACCTTC
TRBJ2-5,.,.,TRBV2,CASSAGFGGQETQYF,TGTGCCAGCAGTGCAGGATTTGGGGGCCAAGAGACCCAGTACTTC
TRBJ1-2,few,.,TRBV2,CASNAGSGHYGYTF,TGTGCCAGCAATGCAGGGTCGGGCCACTATGGCTACACCTTC
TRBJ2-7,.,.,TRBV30,CAWTLSNSYEQYF,TGTGCCTGGACTTTGTCGAATTCCTACGAGCAGTACTTC
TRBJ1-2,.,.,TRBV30,CAWTGGNYGYTF,TGTGCCTGGACAGGAGGGAACTATGGCTACACCTTC
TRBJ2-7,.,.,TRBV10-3,CAISEYPYEQYF,TGTGCCATCAGTGAGTATCCCTACGAGCAGTACTTC
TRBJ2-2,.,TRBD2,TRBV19,CATGLAGDTGELFF,TGTGCCACCGGACTAGCGGGGGACACCGGGGAGCTGTTTTTT
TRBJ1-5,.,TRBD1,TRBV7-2,CASSIRQGTQPQHF,TGTGCCAGCAGCATTAGACAGGGGACCCAGCCCCAGCATTTT
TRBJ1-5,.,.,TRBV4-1,CASSQEAGNQPQHF,TGCGCCAGCAGCCAAGAGGCCGGAAATCAGCCCCAGCATTTT
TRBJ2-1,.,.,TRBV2,CASRWSNANEQFF,TGTGCCAGCAGGTGGTCGAATGCCAATGAGCAGTTCTTC
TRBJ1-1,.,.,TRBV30,CAWGGSGAFYPTEAFF,TGTGCCTGGGGGGGTTCAGGGGCCTTTTATCCCACTGAAGCTTTCTTT
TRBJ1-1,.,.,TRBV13,CASSLPPGGWAFF,TGTGCCAGCAGCCTACCTCCCGGGGGCTGGGCTTTCTTT
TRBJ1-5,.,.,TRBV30,CAWSVQNNQPQHF,TGTGCCTGGAGTGTACAGAACAATCAGCCCCAGCATTTT
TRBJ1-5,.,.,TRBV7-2,CASSTQSHSNQPQHF,TGTGCCAGCAGCACTCAGTCTCATAGCAATCAGCCCCAGCATTTT
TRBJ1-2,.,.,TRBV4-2,CASSQMASNYGYTF,TGTGCCAGCAGCCAGATGGCAAGCAACTATGGCTACACCTTC
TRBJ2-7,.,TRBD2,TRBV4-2,CASSQEAGLTYEQYF,TGTGCCAGCAGCCAAGAGGCGGGACTAACCTACGAGCAGTACTTC
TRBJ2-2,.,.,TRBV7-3,CASSPIGGANGELFF,TGTGCCAGCAGCCCTATTGGGGGGGCTAACGGGGAGCTGTTTTTT
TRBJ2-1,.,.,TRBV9,CASSVGTASSNEQFF,TGTGCCAGCAGCGTAGGGACGGCATCGAGCAATGAGCAGTTCTTC